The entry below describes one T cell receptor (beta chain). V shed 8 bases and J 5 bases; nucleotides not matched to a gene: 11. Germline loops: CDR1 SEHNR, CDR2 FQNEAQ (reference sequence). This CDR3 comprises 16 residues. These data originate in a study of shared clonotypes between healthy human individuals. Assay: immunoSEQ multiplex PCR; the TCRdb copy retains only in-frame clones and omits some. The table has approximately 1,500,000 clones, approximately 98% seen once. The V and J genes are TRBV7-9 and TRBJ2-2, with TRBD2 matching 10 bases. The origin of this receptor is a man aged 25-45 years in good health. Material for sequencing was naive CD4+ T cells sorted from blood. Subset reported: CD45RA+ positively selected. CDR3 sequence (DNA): TGTGCCAGCCCGTCGGGGGGACTAGCGACAACCGGGGAGCTGTTTTTT. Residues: CASPSGGLATTGELFF.